The source of this T cell receptor (beta chain) is a study of shared clonotypes between healthy human individuals. On the study more broadly: Researchers assigned three CD4 naive, three CD4 memory, two CD8 naive and one CD8 memory plate to each donor.

In the naive CD8 group, cells lacked CD45RO and were positively selected for CCR7, so terminally differentiated effector memory CD45RA+ cells were left out. Libraries were prepared by immunoSEQ multiplex PCR; TCRdb keeps only in-frame clonotypes and omits some of them. Among roughly 650,000 clones, about 96% were seen once, and the ten largest hold about 0.12%. CDR3 length equals 13 residues. The V and J ends lost 5 bases and 5 bases respectively, with 12 bases between them. Germline-derived CDR1 and CDR2 are MNHEY and SMNVEV (reference sequence). This TCR derives from a woman between 25 and 40 years old in good health. The genes are TRBV27 and TRBJ2-5; D is unresolved. Material: naive CD8+ T cells sorted from blood. CDR3 sequence reads: CASSTRWRETQYF. Written as DNA, the CDR3 is TGTGCCAGCAGTACTCGGTGGCGGGAGACCCAGTACTTC.